Given below is one T cell receptor beta chain in context. Its cognate antigen is unknown. The quantity of DNA used in unsorted PBMC replicate PCRs was 250 to 350 ng, corresponding to tens of thousands of T cell genomes. Method: immunoSEQ multiplex PCR; TCRdb's copy keeps in-frame clones and lacks some. Of some 500,000 clones in the sample, 60% to 80% were seen once. The data belong to a study of shared clonotypes between healthy human individuals. Study-level points and caveats: Read depth was anticipated to influence clonotype sharing among donors.

The clonotype originates from a woman in her thirties or forties in good health. Some clones in this sample may be carry-over from other donors' samples. Material: PBMCs.

The chain's CDR3 is CASSRQGTATNEKLFF. The CDR3 coding sequence is TGCGCCAGCAGCCGACAGGGGACTGCAACTAATGAAAAACTGTTTTTT. The chain combines TRBV5-1 with TRBJ1-4, with 8 bases fitting TRBD1. The CDR3 loop spans 16 amino acids. J lost 0 bases, V lost 4 bases, and 5 bases had no gene match. From germline, CDR1 is SGHRS and CDR2 YFSETQ. The variable domain in full, completed from reference TRBV5-1 and TRBJ1-4, reads KAGVTQTPRYLIKTRGQQVTLSCSPISGHRSVSWYQQTPGQGLQFLFEYFSETQRNKGNFPGRFSGRQFSNSRSEMNVSTLELGDSALYLCASSRQGTATNEKLFFGSGTQLSVL.